What follows is one TCR beta chain and its context. TCRdb keeps only in-frame clones here, not all; method: immunoSEQ multiplex PCR. The repertoire includes more than 300,000 clones, 80% to 90% of them detected once, and roughly 10% sits in the top ten. The sample originates from a study of blood T cell repertoires in COVID-19. Across the whole study: Both acute and convalescent COVID-19 samples were obtained from the United States, Italy and Spain.

V lost 0 bases, J lost 1 base, and 10 bases lay in between. CDR3 length equals 16 residues. The V gene's germline CDR1 is MNHEY and CDR2 SVGAGI. This receptor was identified in a woman in her twenties or thirties with COVID-19, enrolled during active disease. The material sequenced was peripheral blood. This chain links TRBV6-5 with TRBJ2-1; D may be TRBD2 (6 bases). The CDR3 protein is CASSYSWGRSYNEQFF. CDR3 DNA: TGTGCCAGCAGTTACTCATGGGGGAGGTCCTACAATGAGCAGTTCTTC.